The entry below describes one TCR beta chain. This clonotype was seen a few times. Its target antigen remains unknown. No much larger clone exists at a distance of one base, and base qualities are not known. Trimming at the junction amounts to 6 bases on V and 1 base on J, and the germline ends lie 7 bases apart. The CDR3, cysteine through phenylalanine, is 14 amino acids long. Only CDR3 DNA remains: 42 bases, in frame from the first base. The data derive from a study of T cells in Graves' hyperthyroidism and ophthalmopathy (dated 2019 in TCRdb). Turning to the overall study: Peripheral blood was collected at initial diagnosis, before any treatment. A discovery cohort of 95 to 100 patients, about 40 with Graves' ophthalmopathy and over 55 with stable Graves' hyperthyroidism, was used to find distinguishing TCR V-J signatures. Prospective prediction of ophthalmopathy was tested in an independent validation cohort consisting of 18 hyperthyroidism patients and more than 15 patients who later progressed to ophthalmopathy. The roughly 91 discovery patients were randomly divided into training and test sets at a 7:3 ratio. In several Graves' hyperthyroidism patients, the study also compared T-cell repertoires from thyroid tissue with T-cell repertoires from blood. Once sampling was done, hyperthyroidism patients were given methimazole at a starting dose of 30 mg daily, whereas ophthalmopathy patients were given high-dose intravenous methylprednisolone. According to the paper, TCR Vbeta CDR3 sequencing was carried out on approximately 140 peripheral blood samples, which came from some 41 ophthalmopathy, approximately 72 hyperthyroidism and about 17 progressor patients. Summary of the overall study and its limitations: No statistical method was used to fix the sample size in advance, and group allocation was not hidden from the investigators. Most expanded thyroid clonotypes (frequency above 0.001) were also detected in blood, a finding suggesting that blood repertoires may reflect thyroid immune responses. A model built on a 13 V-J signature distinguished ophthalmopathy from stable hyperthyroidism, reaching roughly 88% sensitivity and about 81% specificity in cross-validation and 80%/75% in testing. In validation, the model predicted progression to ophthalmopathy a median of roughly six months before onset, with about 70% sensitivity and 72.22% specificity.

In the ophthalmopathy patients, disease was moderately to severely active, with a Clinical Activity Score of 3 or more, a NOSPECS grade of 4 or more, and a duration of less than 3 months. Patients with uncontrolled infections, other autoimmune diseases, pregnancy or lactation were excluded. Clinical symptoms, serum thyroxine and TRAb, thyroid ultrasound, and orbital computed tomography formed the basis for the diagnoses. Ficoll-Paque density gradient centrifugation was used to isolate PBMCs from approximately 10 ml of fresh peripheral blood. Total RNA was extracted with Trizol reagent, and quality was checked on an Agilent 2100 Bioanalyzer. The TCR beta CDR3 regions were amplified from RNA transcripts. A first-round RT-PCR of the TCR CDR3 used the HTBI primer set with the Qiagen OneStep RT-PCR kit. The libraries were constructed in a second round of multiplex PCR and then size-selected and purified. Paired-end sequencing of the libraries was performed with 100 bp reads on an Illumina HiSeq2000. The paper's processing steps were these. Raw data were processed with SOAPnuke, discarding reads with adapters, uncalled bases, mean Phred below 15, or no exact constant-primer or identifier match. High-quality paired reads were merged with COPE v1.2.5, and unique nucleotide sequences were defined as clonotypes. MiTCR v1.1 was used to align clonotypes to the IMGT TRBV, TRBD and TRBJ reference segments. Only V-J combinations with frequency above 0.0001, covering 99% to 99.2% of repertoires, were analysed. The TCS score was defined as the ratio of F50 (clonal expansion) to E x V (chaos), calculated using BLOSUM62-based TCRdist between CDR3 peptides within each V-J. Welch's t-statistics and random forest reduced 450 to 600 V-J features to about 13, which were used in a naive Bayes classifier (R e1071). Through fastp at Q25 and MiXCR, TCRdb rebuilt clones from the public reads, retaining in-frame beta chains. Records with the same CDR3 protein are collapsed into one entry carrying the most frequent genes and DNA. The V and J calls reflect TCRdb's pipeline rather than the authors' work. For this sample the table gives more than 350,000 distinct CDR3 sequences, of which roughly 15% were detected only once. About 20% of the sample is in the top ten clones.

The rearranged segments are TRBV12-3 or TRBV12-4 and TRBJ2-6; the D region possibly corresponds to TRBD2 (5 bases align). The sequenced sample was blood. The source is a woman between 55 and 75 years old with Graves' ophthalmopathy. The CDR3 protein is CASRGESGANVLTF. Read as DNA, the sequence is TGTGCCAGCAGGGGAGAGTCTGGGGCCAACGTCCTGACTTTC.